This passage covers 19 T cell receptor beta chains from one sample sequenced in a study of regulatory T cells in long-lasting Graves disease. Researchers made TCR beta libraries by using iRepertoire HTBI primers and running Arm-PCR on CDR3 regions. TCRdb ran MiXCR on the multiplex PCR reads and lists one entry per CDR3 protein. The repertoire consists of around 420,000 distinct CDR3 sequences, with around 16% occurring once and the leading ten covering approximately 8%. Noted time point: newly diagnosed GD, antithyroid drugs for less than 3 months. PBMC RNA served as the TCR library source. These data were also reused for a study on T cells in Graves' hyperthyroidism and ophthalmopathy.

The material was peripheral blood mononuclear cells (PBMCs), obtained at new diagnosis, from a patient treated with antithyroid drugs. These receptors all come from a woman in her forties with Graves disease.

This clonotype was observed many times. V and J are TRBV7-8 and TRBJ2-7, with D hard to call. This CDR3 contains 14 residues. Deletions cut 5 bases from V and 2 bases from J, with 13 bases between. Germline CDR1 SGHVS, CDR2 FQNEAQ. The CDR3 loop is CASSPRADPYEQYF. Here the CDR3 DNA reads TGTGCCAGCAGCCCCCGGGCAGACCCCTACGAGCAGTACTTC.

This clonotype was observed a few times. V is TRBV12-3 or TRBV12-4 and J is TRBJ2-1; the D gene is possibly TRBD2 (6 bases). The CDR3 runs 16 residues. Trimming removed 2 bases from V and 9 bases from J, with 20 bases in between. This chain's CDR3 is CASSLRRDRYFGEQFF. The DNA of the CDR3 is TGTGCCAGCAGTTTAAGGCGGGATAGGTATTTTGGTGAGCAGTTCTTC.

This clonotype has ten or more counts. The chain is built from TRBV19 and TRBJ1-1; no clear D gene. This CDR3 is built from 13 residues. The germline V and J ends were trimmed by 6 bases and 0 bases, with 8 bases remaining between them. CDR1 and CDR2 from the germline V gene are LNHDA and SQIVND (reference sequence). The CDR3 DNA reads as TGTGCCAGTAGGGAGGTGATGAACACTGAAGCTTTCTTT. Translation gives CASREVMNTEAFF. The complete variable domain, with remaining parts taken from reference TRBV19 and TRBJ1-1, reads DGGITQSPKYLFRKEGQNVTLSCEQNLNHDAMYWYRQDPGQGLRLIYYSQIVNDFQKGDIAEGYSVSREKKESFPLTVTSAQKNPTAFYLCASREVMNTEAFFGQGTRLTVV.

This clonotype was recorded many times. The CDR3: CASSLGHAVRANEQFF. The DNA for the CDR3 is TGTGCCAGCAGCTTGGGACACGCGGTGCGGGCCAATGAGCAGTTCTTC. The V and J genes are TRBV5-4 and TRBJ2-1; D perhaps matches TRBD2 (5 bases). Trimming shortened V by 0 bases and J by 6 bases, and 16 bases separated the two germline ends. The CDR3 loop spans 16 amino acids. Germline V CDR1 and CDR2: SGHNT, YYREEE (reference sequence).

The sample holds a few counts of this clonotype. The V gene is TRBV20-1, the J gene TRBJ1-1; D not certain. The germline V and J ends were trimmed by 0 bases and 7 bases, with 12 bases remaining between them. This CDR3 has 13 residues. Germline loops: CDR1 DFQATT, CDR2 SNEGSKA (reference sequence). For the CDR3, the DNA is TGCAGTGCTAGAGATCTTGATTCCTTTGAAGCTTTCTTT. As protein: CSARDLDSFEAFF.

This clonotype was seen repeatedly, ten times or more. This sequence joins TRBV7-2 and TRBJ2-2; D gene uncertain. Per germline, CDR1 SGHTA and CDR2 FQGNSA. CDR3 length: 17 amino acids. Trimming took 5 bases from V and 0 from J, leaving 16 bases between them. Written as DNA, the CDR3 is TGTGCCAGCAGCCCCATCTACGCGGCTTCGAACACCGGGGAGCTGTTTTTT. This encodes CASSPIYAASNTGELFF.

Comments on this clonotype: A far bigger clonotype differs at one base, so this is likely a read error. The chain joins TRBV7-9 to TRBJ2-1, with TRBD2 identical over 8 bases. This CDR3 spans 15 amino acids. Germline assignment: CDR1 SEHNR and CDR2 FQNEAQ (reference sequence). This chain's CDR3 is CASSLGLAEYNEQLF. As DNA, the CDR3 is TGTGCCAGCAGCCTAGGACTAGCAGAATACAATGAGCAGCTCTTC.

This clonotype came up many times. The chain recombines TRBV11-3 with TRBJ1-1; possibly TRBD1 for D (5 bases). Germline loops: CDR1 SGHNT, CDR2 YENEEA. Trimming removed 1 base at V and 0 bases at J, with 18 bases between. This CDR3 has 18 residues. The CDR3 reads CASSLGGSSTLLNTEAFF. The CDR3 DNA follows: TGTGCCAGCAGCTTAGGGGGGTCGAGTACTCTCCTGAACACTGAAGCTTTCTTT.

V usage is TRBV7-6 and J usage is TRBJ2-3, with D uncertain. The J call may not be correct, given that the DNA end is closer to TRBJ2-5. The length of the CDR3 is 14 residues. In germline, CDR1 is SGHVS, CDR2 FNYEAQ. The CDR3 region is CASSSQPGAGTQYF. The CDR3 coding sequence is TGTGCCAGCAGCTCCCAACCCGGCGCCGGGACCCAGTACTTC.

This clonotype was observed many times. The DNA of the CDR3 is TGCAGTGCTAGAGTGCTAAACACCGGGGAGCTGTTTTTT. Residues: CSARVLNTGELFF. This rearrangement joins TRBV20-1 to TRBJ2-2; D gene ambiguous. CDR3 length: 13 amino acids. Trimming took off 1 base at V and 2 bases at J, with 5 bases between the two ends. The germline CDR1 and CDR2 sequences are DFQATT and SNEGSKA (reference sequence).

This clonotype was counted only a few times. The chain recombines TRBV28 with TRBJ2-4, with D perhaps TRBD1 (5 bases). Trimming removed 6 bases from V and 2 bases from J, with 14 bases in between. CDR3 length: 15 amino acids. Germline CDR1 is MDHEN and CDR2 is SYDVKM. The CDR3 bases are TGTGCCAGCAGGAGACTGCAGGGATCCAAAAACATTCAGTACTTC. Encoded protein: CASRRLQGSKNIQYF.

In the case of this clonotype: One end of the junction varies from germline; a read error may be responsible. The rearrangement joins TRBV20-1 to TRBJ2-5, with D tentatively TRBD1 (5 bases). CDR3 length: 13 residues. Per the germline V gene, CDR1 is DFQATT and CDR2 is SNEGSKA (reference sequence). The CDR3 region is CSAESQGSKTHYF. In DNA, the CDR3 is TGCAGTGCGGAGAGTCAGGGTTCGAAGACCCATTACTTC.

A few counts support this clonotype. The chain couples TRBV27 to TRBJ2-2, with 9 nucleotides matching TRBD2. The trim removed 0 bases at V and 7 bases at J, leaving 9 bases unmatched. This CDR3 is built from 17 residues. Germline CDR1 reads MNHEY; CDR2 reads SMNVEV (reference sequence). CDR3 sequence: CASSLSRAGGFDGELFF. The DNA of the CDR3 is TGTGCCAGCAGTTTATCCAGGGCGGGGGGGTTCGACGGGGAGCTGTTTTTT.

On this clonotype: A far larger clone is one nucleotide away, so this likely arose from a read error. The chain couples TRBV11-2 to TRBJ2-3; 13 nucleotides match TRBD2. The CDR3 length is 16 residues. The J segment lost 5 bases and the V segment lost 5 bases, leaving 7 bases of the junction unmatched. Germline values: CDR1 SGHAT, CDR2 FQNNGV. The CDR3 protein is CASSHRTSGRGDTQYF. CDR3 nucleotides: TGTGCCAGCAGCCACCGGACTAGCGGGAGAGGAGATACGCAGTATTTT.

The sample holds many counts of this clonotype. The chain couples TRBV5-1 to TRBJ2-5; no clear D gene. The CDR3 is 12 amino acids. In germline, CDR1 is SGHRS, CDR2 YFSETQ. V was pared by 5 bases and J by 5 bases, with 10 bases between. The CDR3 sequence: CASRALRETQYF. In DNA, the CDR3 is TGCGCCAGCAGGGCGCTAAGGGAGACCCAGTACTTC.

The chain recombines TRBV24-1 with TRBJ2-5; a weak D match, TRBD1 (5 bases). CDR1 is KGHDR, CDR2 SFDVKD, per germline. V lost 3 bases and J 4 bases, leaving 14 bases between the germline ends. This CDR3 contains 15 residues. The CDR3 sequence is CATSDPGPLGETQYF. As DNA, the CDR3 is TGTGCCACCAGTGATCCAGGGCCCCTGGGAGAGACCCAGTACTTC.

In this sample, this clonotype turned up many times. V gene TRBV12-3 or TRBV12-4 combines with J gene TRBJ2-2; 12 bases line up with TRBD2. CDR3 size: 17 residues. The V and J ends lost 5 bases and 6 bases, in that order; junction bases with no gene match: 10. CDR3 coding DNA: TGTGCCAGCAGTGCCAGGACTAGCGGGGCGATGCCCGGGGAGCTGTTTTTT. Translation gives CASSARTSGAMPGELFF.

This clonotype was seen repeatedly, ten times or more. The chain is built from TRBV20-1 and TRBJ1-1, with TRBD1 identical over 7 bases. The CDR3 extends over 12 amino acids. With 4 bases clipped from V and 5 bases from J, the junction kept 4 bases outside the gene matches. Germline V lookup: CDR1 DFQATT, CDR2 SNEGSKA (reference sequence). The CDR3 sequence: CSATTTGTEAFF. CDR3 in DNA: TGCAGTGCTACAACGACAGGGACTGAAGCTTTCTTT.

The chain has TRBV13 and TRBJ2-3; no firm D call. The germline V gene encodes CDR1 PRHDT and CDR2 FYEKMQ (reference sequence). The V and J ends lost 5 bases and 2 bases respectively, with 11 bases between them. This CDR3 region has 14 residues. CDR3 sequence: CASSPRPHTDTQYF. CDR3 nucleotide sequence: TGTGCCAGCAGCCCCCGACCCCACACAGATACGCAGTATTTT.